One sample yielded the 22 T cell receptor beta chains listed below, sequenced in a study of shared clonotypes between healthy human individuals. Only CD45RO-negative cells positively selected for CCR7 counted as naive CD8 cells, so terminally differentiated effector memory CD45RA+ cells were excluded. Clones were sequenced by immunoSEQ multiplex PCR, and TCRdb holds only the in-frame ones, with some missing. The table lists hundreds of thousands of clones, roughly 98% of them singletons. The material sequenced was naive CD8+ T cells sorted from blood. These receptors originate from a man aged 30 to 45 in good health.

This CDR3 reads CASSRTSGMTTGELFF. Here the CDR3 DNA reads TGTGCCAGCAGCCGGACTAGCGGGATGACTACCGGGGAGCTGTTTTTT. The chain employs TRBV11-2 and TRBJ2-2, with TRBD2 matching 12 bases. The CDR3 loop spans 16 amino acids. CDR1 and CDR2 from the germline V gene are SGHAT and FQNNGV. Trimming at V came to 5 bases and at J to 5 bases, leaving 6 bases not matched to a gene.

The V call is TRBV27, the J call TRBJ2-2; either TRBD1 or TRBD2 may supply D (5 bases each). In germline, CDR1 is MNHEY, CDR2 SMNVEV (reference sequence). The CDR3 is 15 residues long. V was pared by 2 bases and J by 4 bases, with 11 bases between. This chain's CDR3 is CASSLLRAGTGELFF. For the CDR3, the DNA is TGTGCCAGCAGTTTACTCAGGGCGGGCACCGGGGAGCTGTTTTTT.

The rearrangement links TRBV11-2 to TRBJ1-4; TRBD1 is a possible D gene (6 bases). The V end lost 2 bases, the J end lost 5 bases, and 15 bases lay between the germline ends. The germline V gene encodes CDR1 SGHAT and CDR2 FQNNGV. The CDR3 is made up of 16 amino acids. CDR3 DNA: TGTGCCAGCAGCTTATCGCCGGCAGGGGTAAATGAAAAACTGTTTTTT. Translated: CASSLSPAGVNEKLFF.

The chain joins TRBV27 to TRBJ2-7; D not certain. The CDR3 has 14 residues. Germline V CDR1 and CDR2: MNHEY, SMNVEV (reference sequence). V was pared by 5 bases and J by 0 bases, with 11 bases between. The CDR3 bases are TGTGCCAGCAGTCCCTACACGGCCTCCTACGAGCAGTACTTC. As protein: CASSPYTASYEQYF.

CDR3 sequence (DNA): TGTGCCAGCAGCTTATCGGGACTAGCGGCGAACACCGGGGAGCTGTTTTTT. Encoded protein: CASSLSGLAANTGELFF. This chain connects TRBV7-9 to TRBJ2-2; 11 bases are shared with TRBD2. CDR3 size: 17 residues. Trimming cost V 2 bases and J 0 bases; bases outside gene matches: 2. Germline lookup yields CDR1 SEHNR and CDR2 FQNEAQ (reference sequence).

This clone was counted between two and nine times. The CDR3 DNA follows: TGTGCCAGCAGTAAGACGAAAGGCTATGGCTACACCTTC. Translating it yields CASSKTKGYGYTF. The rearrangement links TRBV28 to TRBJ1-2; no definite D call. V was pared by 5 bases and J by 4 bases, with 11 bases between. The CDR3 runs to 13 residues. Germline loops: CDR1 MDHEN, CDR2 SYDVKM.

The genes are TRBV19 and TRBJ1-2; perhaps TRBD1 as D (6 bases). The V end lost 0 bases, the J end lost 4 bases, and 9 bases lay between the germline ends. CDR1 is LNHDA, CDR2 SQIVND, per germline (reference sequence). The CDR3 has 14 amino acids. The CDR3 region is CASSIDPGVYGYTF. The CDR3 coding sequence is TGTGCCAGTAGTATAGATCCAGGGGTCTATGGCTACACCTTC.

This chain connects TRBV9 to TRBJ2-3; 7 bases align to TRBD2. The CDR3 has 16 residues. Trimming removed 0 bases from V and 1 base from J; junction bases left unmatched: 5. Germline V CDR1 and CDR2: SGDLS, YYNGEE. The CDR3 reads CASSVGLAGGTDTQYF. CDR3 bases: TGTGCCAGCAGCGTAGGGCTTGCGGGAGGCACAGATACGCAGTATTTT.

V and J are TRBV4-1 and TRBJ2-2; the match to TRBD2 covers 7 bases. V dropped 0 bases and J dropped 1; count of bases not matched to a gene: 5. CDR3 size: 17 residues. Germline V gene sequence: CDR1 MGHRA, CDR2 YSYEKL. CDR3 nucleotides: TGCGCCAGCAGCCAAGAAGAGGGGACTATGAACACCGGGGAGCTGTTTTTT. Translating it yields CASSQEEGTMNTGELFF.

V and J are TRBV9 and TRBJ2-7; D possibly corresponds to TRBD2 (5 bases). This CDR3 contains 13 residues. Germline CDR1 is SGDLS and CDR2 is YYNGEE. The CDR3 coding sequence is TGTGCTAAGAGCGGCGACCTGGCCTACGAGCAGTACTTC. Translation: CAKSGDLAYEQYF. The variable domain in full, with the rest retrieved from reference TRBV9 and TRBJ2-7, is DSGVTQTPKHLITATGQRVTLRCSPRSGDLSVYWYQQSLDQGLQFLIQYYNGEERAKGNILERFSAQQFPDLHSELNLSSLELGDSALYFCAKSGDLAYEQYFGPGTRLTVT.

CDR3: CSAIRVGEQFF. DNA for the CDR3: TGCAGTGCAATACGGGTCGGGGAGCAGTTCTTC. The chain links TRBV20-1 to TRBJ2-1, with D uncertain. Germline CDR1 and CDR2: DFQATT and SNEGSKA (reference sequence). The germline V and J ends were trimmed by 6 bases and 10 bases, with 13 bases remaining between them. The CDR3 is 11 amino acids.

The V and J genes are TRBV15 and TRBJ2-7; D may match TRBD1 or TRBD2 (6 bases each). The CDR3 is made up of 15 amino acids. V was trimmed by 0 bases and J by 7 bases, leaving 16 bases between them. Germline V gene lookup returns CDR1 LNHNV and CDR2 YYDKDF (reference sequence). The DNA for the CDR3 is TGTGCCACCAGCAGAGATCTCGGCGGGACATGGGAGCAGTACTTC. Translated: CATSRDLGGTWEQYF. The full variable domain, completed using reference TRBV15 and TRBJ2-7, is DAMVIQNPRYQVTQFGKPVTLSCSQTLNHNVMYWYQQKSSQAPKLLFHYYDKDFNNEADTPDNFQSRRPNTSFCFLDIRSPGLGDTAMYLCATSRDLGGTWEQYFGPGTRLTVT.

This chain connects TRBV27 to TRBJ1-2; D may be TRBD1 (5 bases). The CDR3 is 15 residues long. Germline values: CDR1 MNHEY, CDR2 SMNVEV (reference sequence). Deletions cut 2 bases from V and 3 bases from J, with 13 bases between. The CDR3: CASSLGVSGYYGYTF. CDR3 nucleotides: TGTGCCAGCAGTTTAGGAGTTTCAGGGTACTATGGCTACACCTTC.

The gene calls are TRBV19 and TRBJ1-5, with TRBD1 as a possible D gene (5 bases). From germline, CDR1 is LNHDA and CDR2 SQIVND (reference sequence). The V end was cut by 3 bases, the J end by 3 bases, with 12 bases between. The CDR3 extends over 15 amino acids. Here the CDR3 reads CASSIDLGTNQPQHF. DNA for the CDR3: TGTGCCAGTAGTATTGATCTAGGGACCAATCAGCCCCAGCATTTT.

The chain joins TRBV11-3 to TRBJ2-2; possibly TRBD2 for D (5 bases). Germline CDR1 SGHNT, CDR2 YENEEA. This CDR3 has 20 amino acids. Trimming removed 0 bases from V and 5 bases from J, with 25 bases in between. As DNA, the CDR3 is TGTGCCAGCAGCTTAGATTCATGGAGCCGGACTGTTCCCGGGACCGGGGAGCTGTTTTTT. This encodes CASSLDSWSRTVPGTGELFF.

This clone showed up just once. V and J are TRBV27 and TRBJ1-4; D remains ambiguous. Trimming stripped 8 bases from V and 11 bases from J, with 18 bases between. The germline V gene encodes CDR1 MNHEY and CDR2 SMNVEV (reference sequence). This CDR3 has 13 amino acids. The CDR3, as DNA: TGTGCCAGCGGCCCTTCGGAGCTGGGGAAACTGTTTTTT. It yields the protein CASGPSELGKLFF.

The chain employs TRBV27 and TRBJ2-7, with D maybe TRBD2 (5 bases). Germline V gene lookup returns CDR1 MNHEY and CDR2 SMNVEV (reference sequence). Trimming removed 4 bases at V and 4 bases at J, with 23 bases between. The CDR3 spans 17 residues. The DNA for the CDR3 is TGTGCCAGCAGTTCCTACGCTAGCAGTTCTCCAACTTACGAGCAGTACTTC. Its translation: CASSSYASSSPTYEQYF.

The CDR3 loop reads CASIPGGSYNEQFF. CDR3 in DNA: TGTGCCAGCATCCCCGGGGGCTCCTACAATGAGCAGTTCTTC. The rearrangement uses TRBV6-1 and TRBJ2-1, with D possibly being TRBD2 (6 bases). This CDR3 is built from 14 residues. The germline gives CDR1 MNHNS, CDR2 SASEGT. The V end was cut by 7 bases, the J end by 0 bases, with 10 bases between.

In its sample, this clone was seen once. The V call is TRBV5-6, the J call TRBJ2-1; D unclear. The V and J ends lost 4 bases and 8 bases respectively, with 16 bases between them. CDR1 SGHDT and CDR2 YYEEEE come from the germline V gene. The CDR3 consists of 14 residues. The CDR3 is CASSLRHLLYEQFF. The CDR3 DNA is TGTGCCAGCAGCCTGAGACACTTGCTATATGAGCAGTTCTTC.

V usage is TRBV10-2 and J usage is TRBJ2-7; 10 bases match TRBD2. The CDR3 is 18 residues long. After removal of 3 bases from V and 9 bases from J, the junction contained 20 bases not matched to a gene. From germline, CDR1 is WSHSY and CDR2 SAAADI. Here the CDR3 DNA reads TGCGCCAGCAGTGATAACGGACTAGCGGATAAGGGGAAACGAGTGCAGTACTTC. Its translation: CASSDNGLADKGKRVQYF.

This clone has just one count. The V and J genes are TRBV7-9 and TRBJ2-2; unclear D gene. This CDR3 spans 14 amino acids. CDR1 is SEHNR and CDR2 is FQNEAQ in the germline V gene (reference sequence). V was shortened by 1 base and J by 6 bases, with 9 bases between the two germline ends. In DNA, the CDR3 is TGTGCCAGCAGCTTAGAAGGCAGGCCCGGGGAGCTGTTTTTT. It encodes CASSLEGRPGELFF.

The chain recombines TRBV27 with TRBJ2-7; D gene unclear. From germline, CDR1 is MNHEY and CDR2 SMNVEV (reference sequence). CDR3 length: 16 amino acids. Trimming removed 1 base from V and 2 bases from J, with 15 bases in between. The CDR3 loop is CASSLFSGLPTYEQYF. The CDR3, as DNA: TGTGCCAGCAGTTTATTCTCCGGGCTCCCCACCTACGAGCAGTACTTC.